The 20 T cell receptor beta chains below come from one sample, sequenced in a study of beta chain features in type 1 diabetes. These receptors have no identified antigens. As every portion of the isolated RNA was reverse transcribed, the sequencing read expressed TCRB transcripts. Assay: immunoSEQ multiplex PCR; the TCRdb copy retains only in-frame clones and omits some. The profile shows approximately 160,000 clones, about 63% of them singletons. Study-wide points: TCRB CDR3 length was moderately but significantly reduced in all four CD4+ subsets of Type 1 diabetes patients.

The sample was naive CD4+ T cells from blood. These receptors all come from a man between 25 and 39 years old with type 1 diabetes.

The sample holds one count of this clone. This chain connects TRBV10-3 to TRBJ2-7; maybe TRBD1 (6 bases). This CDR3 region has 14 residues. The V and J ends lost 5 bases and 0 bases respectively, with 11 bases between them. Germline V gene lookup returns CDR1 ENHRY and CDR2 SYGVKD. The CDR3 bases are TGTGCCATCAGTAGACAGGATCCCTCCTACGAGCAGTACTTC. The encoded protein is CAISRQDPSYEQYF.

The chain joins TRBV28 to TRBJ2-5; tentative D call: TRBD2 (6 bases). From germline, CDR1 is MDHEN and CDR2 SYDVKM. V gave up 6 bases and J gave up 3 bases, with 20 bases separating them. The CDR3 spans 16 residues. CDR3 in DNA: TGTGCCAGCAGCCCCGGGACTGCCGCACTCGAAGAGACCCAGTACTTC. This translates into CASSPGTAALEETQYF.

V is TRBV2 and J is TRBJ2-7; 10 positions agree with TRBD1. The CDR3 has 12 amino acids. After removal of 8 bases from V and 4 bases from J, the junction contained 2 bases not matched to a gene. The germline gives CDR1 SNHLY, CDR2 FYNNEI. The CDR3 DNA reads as TGTGCCAGCGGGGACAGGGGTTACGAGCAGTACTTC. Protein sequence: CASGDRGYEQYF.

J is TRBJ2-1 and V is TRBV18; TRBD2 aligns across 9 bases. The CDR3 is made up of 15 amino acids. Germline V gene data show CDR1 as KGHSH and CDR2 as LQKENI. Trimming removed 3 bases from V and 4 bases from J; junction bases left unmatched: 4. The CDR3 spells CASSPLAGMYNEQFF. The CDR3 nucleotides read TGTGCCAGCTCACCGCTAGCGGGGATGTACAATGAGCAGTTCTTC.

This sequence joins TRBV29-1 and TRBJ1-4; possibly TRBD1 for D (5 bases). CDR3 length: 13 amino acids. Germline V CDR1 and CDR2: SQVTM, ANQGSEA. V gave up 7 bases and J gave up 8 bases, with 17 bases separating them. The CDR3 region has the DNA TGCAGCGCCTCGCGGGGGTTGATGGAAAAACTGTTTTTT. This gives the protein CSASRGLMEKLFF.

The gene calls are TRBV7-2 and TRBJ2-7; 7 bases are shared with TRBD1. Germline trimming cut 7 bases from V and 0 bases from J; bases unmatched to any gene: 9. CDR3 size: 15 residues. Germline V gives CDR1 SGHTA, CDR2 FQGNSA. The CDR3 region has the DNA TGTGCCAGCACCATCGACAGGGTATTCTCCTACGAGCAGTACTTC. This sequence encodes CASTIDRVFSYEQYF.

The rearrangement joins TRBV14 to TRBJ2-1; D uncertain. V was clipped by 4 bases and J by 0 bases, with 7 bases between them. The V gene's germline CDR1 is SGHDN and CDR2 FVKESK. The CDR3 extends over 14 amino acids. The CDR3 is CASSPVSSYNEQFF. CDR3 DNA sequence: TGTGCCAGCAGCCCCGTTTCCTCCTACAATGAGCAGTTCTTC.

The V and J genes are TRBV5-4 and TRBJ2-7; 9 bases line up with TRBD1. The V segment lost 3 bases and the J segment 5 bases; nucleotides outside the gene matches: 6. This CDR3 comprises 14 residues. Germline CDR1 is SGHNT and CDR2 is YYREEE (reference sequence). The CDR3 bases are TGTGCCAGCAGCTGGGACAGGGACGTCCACGAGCAGTACTTC. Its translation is CASSWDRDVHEQYF.

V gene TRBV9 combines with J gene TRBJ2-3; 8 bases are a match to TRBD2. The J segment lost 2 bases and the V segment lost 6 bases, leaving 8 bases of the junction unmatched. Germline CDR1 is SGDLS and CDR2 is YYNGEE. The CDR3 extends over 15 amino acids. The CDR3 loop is CASISGAGDTDTQYF. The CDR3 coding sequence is TGTGCCAGCATCTCCGGAGCGGGGGACACAGATACGCAGTATTTT.

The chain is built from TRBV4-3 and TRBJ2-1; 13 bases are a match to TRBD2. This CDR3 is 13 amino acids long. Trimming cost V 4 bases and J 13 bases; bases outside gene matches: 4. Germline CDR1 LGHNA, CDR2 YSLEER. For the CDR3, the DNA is TGCGCCAGCAGCCCCGGGACTAGCGGGGTTCAGTTCTTC. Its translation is CASSPGTSGVQFF.

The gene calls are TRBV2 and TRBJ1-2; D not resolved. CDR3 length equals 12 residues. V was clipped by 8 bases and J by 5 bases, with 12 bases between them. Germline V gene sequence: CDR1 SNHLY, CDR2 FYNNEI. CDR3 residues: CASAQVAYGYTF. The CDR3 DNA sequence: TGTGCCAGCGCCCAAGTCGCGTATGGCTACACCTTC.

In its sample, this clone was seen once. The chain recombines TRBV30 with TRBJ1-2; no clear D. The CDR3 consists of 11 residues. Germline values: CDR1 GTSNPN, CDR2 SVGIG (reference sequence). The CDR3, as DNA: TGTGCTCAGAAGGGTGTAAGGGACTACACCTTC. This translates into CAQKGVRDYTF.

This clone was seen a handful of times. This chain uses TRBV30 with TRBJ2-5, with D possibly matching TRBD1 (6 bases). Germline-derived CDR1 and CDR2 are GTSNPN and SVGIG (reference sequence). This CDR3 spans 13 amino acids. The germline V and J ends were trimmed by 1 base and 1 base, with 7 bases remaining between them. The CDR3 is CAWSGGGQETQYF. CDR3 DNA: TGTGCCTGGAGTGGAGGGGGCCAAGAGACCCAGTACTTC.

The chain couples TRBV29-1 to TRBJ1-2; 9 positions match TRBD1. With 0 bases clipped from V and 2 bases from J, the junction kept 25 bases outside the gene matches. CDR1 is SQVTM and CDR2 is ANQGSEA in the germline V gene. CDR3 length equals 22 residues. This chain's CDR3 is CSVEDPRGGSPTGGFLNYGYTF. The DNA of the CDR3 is TGCAGCGTTGAAGATCCCCGAGGGGGATCCCCGACAGGGGGGTTCTTGAACTATGGCTACACCTTC.

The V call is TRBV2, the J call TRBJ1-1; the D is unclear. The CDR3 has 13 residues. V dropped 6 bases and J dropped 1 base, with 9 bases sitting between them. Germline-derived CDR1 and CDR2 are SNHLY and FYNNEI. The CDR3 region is CASSAVGNTEAFF. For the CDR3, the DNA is TGTGCCAGCAGCGCAGTCGGGAACACTGAAGCTTTCTTT.

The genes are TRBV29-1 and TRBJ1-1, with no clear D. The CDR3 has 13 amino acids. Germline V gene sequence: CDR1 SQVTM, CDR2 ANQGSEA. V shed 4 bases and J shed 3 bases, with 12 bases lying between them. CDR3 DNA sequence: TGCAGCGTTGGCTTGGTACGCGACACTGAAGCTTTCTTT. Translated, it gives CSVGLVRDTEAFF.

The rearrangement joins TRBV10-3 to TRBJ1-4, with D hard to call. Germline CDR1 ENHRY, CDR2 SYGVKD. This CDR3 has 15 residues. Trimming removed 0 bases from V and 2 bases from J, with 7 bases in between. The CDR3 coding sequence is TGTGCCATCAGTGAGTCGAGGGATACTAATGAAAAACTGTTTTTT. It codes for CAISESRDTNEKLFF.

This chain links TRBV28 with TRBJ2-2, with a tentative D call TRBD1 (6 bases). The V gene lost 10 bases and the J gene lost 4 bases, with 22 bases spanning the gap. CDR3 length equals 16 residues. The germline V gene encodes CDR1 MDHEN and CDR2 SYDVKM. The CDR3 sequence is CATSGVTGFGTGELFF. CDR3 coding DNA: TGTGCCACCTCAGGCGTAACAGGGTTTGGCACCGGGGAGCTGTTTTTT. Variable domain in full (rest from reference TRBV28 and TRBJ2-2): DVKVTQSSRYLVKRTGEKVFLECVQDMDHENMFWYRQDPGLGLRLIYFSYDVKMKEKGDIPEGYSVSREKKERFSLILESASTNQTSMYLCATSGVTGFGTGELFFGEGSRLTVL.

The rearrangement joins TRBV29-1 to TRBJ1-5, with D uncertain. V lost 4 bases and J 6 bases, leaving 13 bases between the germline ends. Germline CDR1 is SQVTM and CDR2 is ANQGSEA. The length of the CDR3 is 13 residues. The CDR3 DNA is TGCAGCGTTGTTGGATTTGAGGGTCAGCCCCAGCATTTT. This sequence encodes CSVVGFEGQPQHF. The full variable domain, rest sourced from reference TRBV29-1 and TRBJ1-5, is SAVISQKPSRDICQRGTSLTIQCQVDSQVTMMFWYRQQPGQSLTLIATANQGSEATYESGFVIDKFPISRPNLTFSTLTVSNMSPEDSSIYLCSVVGFEGQPQHFGDGTRLSIL.

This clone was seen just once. The CDR3 DNA follows: TGTGCCAGCAGCTCCGCCGGTGAGCAGTTCTTC. Its protein is CASSSAGEQFF. The genes are TRBV7-9 and TRBJ2-1; D not resolved. Germline CDR1 reads SEHNR; CDR2 reads FQNEAQ (reference sequence). This CDR3 is built from 11 residues. Between the trimmed V and J ends, which lost 4 bases and 9 bases, there was a span of 7 bases.